This TCR beta chain is drawn from a study of shared clonotypes between healthy human individuals. At the level of the study: Used for every donor were three CD4 naive, three CD4 memory, two CD8 naive and one CD8 memory plate.

This clone was found once. Its antigen is as yet unknown. Study-level points and caveats: About 5% of naive CD4 clonotypes were shared across a handful of donors.

It was CD45RO-negative cells, positively selected for CCR7, that made up naive CD8 cells, with terminally differentiated effector memory CD45RA+ cells excluded. Looked up from germline, CDR1 is SGHVS and CDR2 is FNYEAQ. The V and J ends lost 5 bases and 6 bases, in that order; junction bases with no gene match: 15. This CDR3 comprises 16 residues. The deep-level immunoSEQ assay was used. In the source study's methods: From ImmunoSEQ came sequences covering only the junction and carrying no quality scores, so filtering differed. Sequencing used immunoSEQ multiplex PCR; TCRdb keeps in-frame clones, though not all of them. V and J calls plus clone size are reproduced from that table; the DNA served to infer D and trimming. Altogether around 1,900,000 clones are present, 93% being singletons, with the ten largest covering under 2%.

Source material: naive CD8+ T cells from PBMCs. This receptor was identified in a man younger than 30 in good health. Some clones in this sample may be carry-over from other donors' samples. This rearrangement joins TRBV7-6 to TRBJ2-7, with 8 bases fitting TRBD2. CDR3 protein: CASSPQKAGEPSEQYF. The CDR3 DNA reads TGTGCCAGCAGCCCACAGAAAGCGGGAGAGCCCTCCGAGCAGTACTTC.